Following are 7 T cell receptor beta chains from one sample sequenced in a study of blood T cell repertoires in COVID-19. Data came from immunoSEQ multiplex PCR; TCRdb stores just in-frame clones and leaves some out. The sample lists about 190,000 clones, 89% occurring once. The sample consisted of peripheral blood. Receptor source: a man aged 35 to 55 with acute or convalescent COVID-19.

The CDR3 DNA follows: TGTGCCAGCAGTCGCCGGCCGGGGGATCAGCCCCAGCATTTT. Encoded protein: CASSRRPGDQPQHF. The rearrangement links TRBV27 to TRBJ1-5; weak D call: TRBD1 (5 bases). Germline V lookup: CDR1 MNHEY, CDR2 SMNVEV (reference sequence). V dropped 5 bases and J dropped 5 bases, with 13 bases sitting between them. This CDR3 comprises 14 residues.

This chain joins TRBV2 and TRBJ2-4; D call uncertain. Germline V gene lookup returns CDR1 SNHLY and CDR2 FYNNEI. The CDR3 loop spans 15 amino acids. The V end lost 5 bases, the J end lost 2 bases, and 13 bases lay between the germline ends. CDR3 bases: TGTGCCAGCAGTTCTGACTCTCAACCCAAAAACATTCAGTACTTC. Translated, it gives CASSSDSQPKNIQYF.

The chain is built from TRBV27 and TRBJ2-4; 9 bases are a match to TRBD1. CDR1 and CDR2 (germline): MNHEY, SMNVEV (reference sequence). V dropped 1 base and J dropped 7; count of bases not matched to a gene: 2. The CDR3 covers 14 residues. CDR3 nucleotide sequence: TGTGCCAGCAGTTTATGGGACAGGGCGAACATTCAGTACTTC. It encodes CASSLWDRANIQYF.

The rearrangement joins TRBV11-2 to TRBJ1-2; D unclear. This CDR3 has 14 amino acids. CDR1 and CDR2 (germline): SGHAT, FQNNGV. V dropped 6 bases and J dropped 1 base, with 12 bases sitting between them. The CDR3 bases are TGTGCCAGCAGAAAGGACGGACTTAACTATGGCTACACCTTC. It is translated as CASRKDGLNYGYTF.

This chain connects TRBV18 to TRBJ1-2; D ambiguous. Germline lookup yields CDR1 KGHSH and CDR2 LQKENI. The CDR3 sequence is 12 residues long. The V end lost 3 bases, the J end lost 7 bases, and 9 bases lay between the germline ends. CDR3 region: CASSPAGAGYTF. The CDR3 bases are TGTGCCAGCTCACCGGCAGGCGCTGGCTACACCTTC.

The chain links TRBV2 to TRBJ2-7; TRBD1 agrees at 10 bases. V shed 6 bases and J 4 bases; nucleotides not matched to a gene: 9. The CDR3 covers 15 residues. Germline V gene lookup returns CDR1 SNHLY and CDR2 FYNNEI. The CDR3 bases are TGTGCCAGCAGCGACATACGACAGGGGGCGTACGAGCAGTACTTC. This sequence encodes CASSDIRQGAYEQYF.

This CDR3 is CAGLTKGRETQYF. CDR3 in DNA: TGTGCCGGACTGACGAAAGGAAGGGAGACCCAGTACTTC. This chain joins TRBV30 and TRBJ2-5; D might be TRBD2 (5 bases). V gave up 8 bases and J gave up 5 bases, with 18 bases separating them. The CDR3 is made up of 13 amino acids. Germline values: CDR1 GTSNPN, CDR2 SVGIG (reference sequence).